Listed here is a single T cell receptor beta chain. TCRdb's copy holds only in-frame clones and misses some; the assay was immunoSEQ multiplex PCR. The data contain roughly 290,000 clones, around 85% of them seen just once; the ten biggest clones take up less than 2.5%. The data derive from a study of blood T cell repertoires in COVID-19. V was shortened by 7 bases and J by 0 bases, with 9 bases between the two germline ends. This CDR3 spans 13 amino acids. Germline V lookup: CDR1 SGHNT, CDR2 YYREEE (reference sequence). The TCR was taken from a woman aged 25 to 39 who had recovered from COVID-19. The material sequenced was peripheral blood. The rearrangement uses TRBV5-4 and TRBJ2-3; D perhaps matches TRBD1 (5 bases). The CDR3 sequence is CASADRSTDTQYF. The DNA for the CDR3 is TGTGCCAGCGCCGACAGAAGCACAGATACGCAGTATTTT.